The source of this T cell receptor beta chain is a study of read filtering for tumor transcriptome and immune sequencing. Study overall: Revised staging placed 8 patients in R-ISS I, approximately 16 in II, six or seven in III. Regarding the study as a whole: Single-read clonotypes: about 81.9% of IR-seq clonotypes (approximately 3.7% of reads), more than 70% of RNA-seq clonotypes (around 48% of reads). Dropping single-read clonotypes raised IR-seq and RNA-seq shared-clonotype correlation.

The library was built from approximately 400 ng RNA with molecular barcoded adaptors for alpha/delta and beta/gamma chains. TCRdb reprocessed the reads via MiXCR and lists one record per CDR3 protein. This table holds approximately 61,000 distinct CDR3 sequences, around 18% found once. This clonotype was picked up many times. Its antigen remains unknown. Trimming stripped 5 bases from V and 6 bases from J, with 13 bases between. The CDR3 is 13 amino acids. CDR1 and CDR2 (germline): LGHNT, FRNRAP. The V and J genes are TRBV12-5 and TRBJ1-1; D remains ambiguous. Sequencing was carried out using a population of CD138-negative cells sorted from bone marrow. The sequence was collected from a donor over 35 with multiple myeloma. CDR3 sequence reads: CASGPSGWPEAFF. CDR3 in DNA: TGTGCTAGTGGTCCGTCCGGTTGGCCTGAAGCTTTCTTT.